This T cell receptor beta chain was captured by sequencing in a study of regulatory T cells in long-lasting Graves disease. Arm-PCR with iRepertoire HTBI primers amplified the CDR3 regions for these TCR beta libraries. TCRdb reprocessed the multiplex PCR reads via MiXCR and lists one record per CDR3 protein. Of under 450,000 distinct CDR3 sequences in the sample, approximately 25% are singletons; the top ten hold approximately 30%. Germline V gene data show CDR1 as SGHTA and CDR2 as FQGNSA. The CDR3 consists of 17 residues. The V end lost 2 bases, the J end lost 1 base, and 14 bases lay between the germline ends. Time point denoted: persistent/refractory GD, antithyroid drugs over 5 years with positive TRAb. After RNA was extracted from PBMCs, the TCR library was made from it.

The sequencing used peripheral blood mononuclear cells (PBMCs), collected when the disease was refractory, from a patient treated with antithyroid drugs. This chain uses TRBV7-2 with TRBJ2-2, with D maybe TRBD1 (5 bases). This receptor was taken from a woman aged 40 to 55 with Graves disease. This CDR3 is CASSLLMTVGNTGELFF. The CDR3 DNA reads TGTGCCAGCAGCTTATTGATGACAGTGGGGAACACCGGGGAGCTGTTTTTT. The entire variable domain, with the rest obtained from reference TRBV7-2 and TRBJ2-2, is as follows: GAGVSQSPSNKVTEKGKDVELRCDPISGHTALYWYRQSLGQGLEFLIYFQGNSAPDKSGLPSDRFSAERTGGSVSTLTIQRTQQEDSAVYLCASSLLMTVGNTGELFFGEGSRLTVL.